The following is a T cell receptor beta chain sequence with its context. This specimen belongs to a study of blood T cell repertoires in COVID-19. Study in general: Researchers got acute and convalescent COVID-19 samples from the United States, Italy and Spain.

The method was immunoSEQ multiplex PCR; TCRdb's version includes in-frame clones alone and lacks a portion of them. This table has more than 200,000 clones, 85% to 90% appearing once. Enrolled through a virtual design, the participants were between roughly 18 and 89 years of age and came from around 25 US areas. Clinical histories supplied by participants themselves formed the basis of cohort assignment. The CDR3 is 17 residues long. The germline CDR1 and CDR2 sequences are SGHDT and YYEEEE. V lost 0 bases and J 0 bases, leaving 12 bases between the germline ends. Sequenced input: PBMCs or T cells enriched from blood (not recorded which). The V call is TRBV5-6, the J call TRBJ1-4; no reliable D call. The sequence came from a middle-aged man who had recovered from COVID-19. CDR3 bases: TGTGCCAGCAGCTTGGGGGGTCCGGGAGCAACTAATGAAAAACTGTTTTTT. Residues: CASSLGGPGATNEKLFF.